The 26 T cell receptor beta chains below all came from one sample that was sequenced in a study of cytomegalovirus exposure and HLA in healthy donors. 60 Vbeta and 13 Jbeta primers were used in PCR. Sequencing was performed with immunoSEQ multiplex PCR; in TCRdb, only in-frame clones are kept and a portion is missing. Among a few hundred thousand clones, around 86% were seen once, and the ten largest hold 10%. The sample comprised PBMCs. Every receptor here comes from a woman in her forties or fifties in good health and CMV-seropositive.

For the CDR3, the DNA is TGTGCCAGCAGCGCAGGCATCCGGAGCGGAAGCTACAATGAGCAGTTCTTC. It yields the protein CASSAGIRSGSYNEQFF. The rearrangement joins TRBV27 to TRBJ2-1; D possibly corresponds to TRBD2 (5 bases). Germline V CDR1 and CDR2: MNHEY, SMNVEV (reference sequence). V was trimmed by 6 bases and J by 3 bases, leaving 21 bases between them. The CDR3 is 17 amino acids.

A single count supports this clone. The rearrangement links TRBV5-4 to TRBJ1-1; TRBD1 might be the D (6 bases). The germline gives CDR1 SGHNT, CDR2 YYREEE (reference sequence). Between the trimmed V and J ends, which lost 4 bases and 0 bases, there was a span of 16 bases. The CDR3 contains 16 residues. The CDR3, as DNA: TGTGCCAGCAGCATAGGGGGAATTAAAATGAACACTGAAGCTTTCTTT. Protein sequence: CASSIGGIKMNTEAFF. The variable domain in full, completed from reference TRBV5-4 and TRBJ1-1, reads ETGVTQSPTHLIKTRGQQVTLRCSSQSGHNTVSWYQQALGQGPQFIFQYYREEENGRGNFPPRFSGLQFPNYSSELNVNALELDDSALYLCASSIGGIKMNTEAFFGQGTRLTVV.

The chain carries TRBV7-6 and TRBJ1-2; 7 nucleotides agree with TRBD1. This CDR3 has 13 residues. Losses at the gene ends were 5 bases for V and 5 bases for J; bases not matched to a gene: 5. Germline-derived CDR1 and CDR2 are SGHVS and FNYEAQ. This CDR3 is CASSPDRVYGYTF. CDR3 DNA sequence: TGTGCCAGCAGCCCAGACAGGGTTTATGGCTACACCTTC.

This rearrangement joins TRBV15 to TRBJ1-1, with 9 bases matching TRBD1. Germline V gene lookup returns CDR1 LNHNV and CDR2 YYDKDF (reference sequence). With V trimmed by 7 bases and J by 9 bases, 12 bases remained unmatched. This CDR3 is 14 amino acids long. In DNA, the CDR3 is TGTGCCACCAACCAGGGACAGGGTAGAGGTAAAGCTTTCTTT. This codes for CATNQGQGRGKAFF. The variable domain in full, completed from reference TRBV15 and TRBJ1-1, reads DAMVIQNPRYQVTQFGKPVTLSCSQTLNHNVMYWYQQKSSQAPKLLFHYYDKDFNNEADTPDNFQSRRPNTSFCFLDIRSPGLGDTAMYLCATNQGQGRGKAFFGQGTRLTVV.

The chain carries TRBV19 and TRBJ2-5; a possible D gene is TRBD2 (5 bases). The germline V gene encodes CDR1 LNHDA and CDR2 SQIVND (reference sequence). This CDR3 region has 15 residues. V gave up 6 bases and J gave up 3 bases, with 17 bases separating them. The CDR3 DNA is TGTGCCAGTAGCCCCCGGGGATTGGGTAAAGAGACCCAGTACTTC. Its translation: CASSPRGLGKETQYF.

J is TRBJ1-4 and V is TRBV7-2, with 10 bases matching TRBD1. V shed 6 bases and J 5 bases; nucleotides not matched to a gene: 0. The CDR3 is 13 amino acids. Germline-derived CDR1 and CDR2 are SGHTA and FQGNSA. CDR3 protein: CASRTGGNEKLFF. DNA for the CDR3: TGTGCCAGCAGGACAGGGGGCAATGAAAAACTGTTTTTT.

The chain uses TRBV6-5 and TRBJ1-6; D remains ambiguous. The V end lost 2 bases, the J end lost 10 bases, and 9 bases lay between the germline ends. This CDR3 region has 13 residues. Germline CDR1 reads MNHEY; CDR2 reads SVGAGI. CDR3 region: CASSYEWSSPLHF. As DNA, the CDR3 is TGTGCCAGCAGTTACGAGTGGAGCTCACCCCTCCACTTT.

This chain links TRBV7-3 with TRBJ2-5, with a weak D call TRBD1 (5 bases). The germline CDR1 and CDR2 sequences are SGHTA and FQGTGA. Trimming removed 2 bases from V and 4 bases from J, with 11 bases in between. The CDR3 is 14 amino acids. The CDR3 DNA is TGTGCCAGCAGCTTATCCAGGGTTGGAGAGACCCAGTACTTC. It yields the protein CASSLSRVGETQYF.

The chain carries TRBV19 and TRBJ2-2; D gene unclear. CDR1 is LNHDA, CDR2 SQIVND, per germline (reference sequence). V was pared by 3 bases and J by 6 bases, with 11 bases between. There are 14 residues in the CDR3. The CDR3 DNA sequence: TGTGCCAGTAGTATCCCTGGCCACGCCGGGGAGCTGTTTTTT. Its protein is CASSIPGHAGELFF. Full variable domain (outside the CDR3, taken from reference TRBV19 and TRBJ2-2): DGGITQSPKYLFRKEGQNVTLSCEQNLNHDAMYWYRQDPGQGLRLIYYSQIVNDFQKGDIAEGYSVSREKKESFPLTVTSAQKNPTAFYLCASSIPGHAGELFFGEGSRLTVL.

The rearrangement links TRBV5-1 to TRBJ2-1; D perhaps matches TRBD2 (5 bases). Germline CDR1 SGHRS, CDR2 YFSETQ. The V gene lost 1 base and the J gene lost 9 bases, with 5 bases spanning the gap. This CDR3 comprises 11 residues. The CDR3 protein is CASSLSGEQFF. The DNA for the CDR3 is TGCGCCAGCAGCTTGAGCGGTGAGCAGTTCTTC.

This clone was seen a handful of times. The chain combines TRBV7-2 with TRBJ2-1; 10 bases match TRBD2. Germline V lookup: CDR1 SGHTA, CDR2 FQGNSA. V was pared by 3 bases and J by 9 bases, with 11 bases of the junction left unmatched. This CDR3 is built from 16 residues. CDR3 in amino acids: CASSFPGAGGPSEQFF. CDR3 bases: TGTGCCAGCAGCTTCCCGGGAGCGGGGGGGCCAAGTGAGCAGTTCTTC.

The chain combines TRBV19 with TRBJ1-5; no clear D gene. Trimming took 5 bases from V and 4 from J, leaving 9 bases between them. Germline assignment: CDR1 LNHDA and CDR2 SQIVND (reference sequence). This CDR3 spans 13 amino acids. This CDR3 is CASSEGLNQPQHF. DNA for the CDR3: TGTGCCAGTAGTGAGGGCCTAAATCAGCCCCAGCATTTT.

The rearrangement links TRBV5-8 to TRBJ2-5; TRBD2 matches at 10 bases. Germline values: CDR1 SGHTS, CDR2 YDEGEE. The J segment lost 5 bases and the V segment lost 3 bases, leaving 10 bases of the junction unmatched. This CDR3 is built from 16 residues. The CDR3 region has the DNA TGTGCCAGCAGCTCACGGACCACTAGCGGGGAGGAGACCCAGTACTTC. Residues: CASSSRTTSGEETQYF.

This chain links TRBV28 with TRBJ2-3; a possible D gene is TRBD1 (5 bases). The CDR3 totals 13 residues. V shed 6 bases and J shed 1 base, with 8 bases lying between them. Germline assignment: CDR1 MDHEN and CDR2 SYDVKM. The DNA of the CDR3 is TGTGCCAGCAGCCTAGGGGGCACAGATACGCAGTATTTT. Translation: CASSLGGTDTQYF.

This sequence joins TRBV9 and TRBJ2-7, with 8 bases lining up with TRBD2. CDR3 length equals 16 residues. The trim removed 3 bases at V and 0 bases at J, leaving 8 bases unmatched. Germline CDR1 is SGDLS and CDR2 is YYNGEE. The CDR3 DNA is TGTGCCAGCAGCGAGGGTCATCGGGGGGGCTCCTACGAGCAGTACTTC. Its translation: CASSEGHRGGSYEQYF.

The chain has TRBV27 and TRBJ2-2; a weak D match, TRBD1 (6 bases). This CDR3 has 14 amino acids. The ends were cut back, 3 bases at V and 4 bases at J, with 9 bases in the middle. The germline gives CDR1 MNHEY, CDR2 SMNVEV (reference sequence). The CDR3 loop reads CASSFTGTTGELFF. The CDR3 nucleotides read TGTGCCAGCAGTTTTACAGGGACCACCGGGGAGCTGTTTTTT.

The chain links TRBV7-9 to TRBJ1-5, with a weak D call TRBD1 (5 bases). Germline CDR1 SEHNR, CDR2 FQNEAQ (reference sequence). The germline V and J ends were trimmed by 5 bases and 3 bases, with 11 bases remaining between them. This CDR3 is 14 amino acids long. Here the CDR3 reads CASSKEGDNQPQHF. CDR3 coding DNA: TGTGCCAGCAGCAAAGAAGGGGACAATCAGCCCCAGCATTTT.

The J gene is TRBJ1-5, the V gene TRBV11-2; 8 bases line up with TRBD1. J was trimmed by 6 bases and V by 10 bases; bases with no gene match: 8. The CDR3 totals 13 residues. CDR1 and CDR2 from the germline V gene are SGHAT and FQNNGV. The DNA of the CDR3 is TGTGCCACCGCAACAGGGGGGGGTCAGCCCCAGCATTTT. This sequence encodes CATATGGGQPQHF.

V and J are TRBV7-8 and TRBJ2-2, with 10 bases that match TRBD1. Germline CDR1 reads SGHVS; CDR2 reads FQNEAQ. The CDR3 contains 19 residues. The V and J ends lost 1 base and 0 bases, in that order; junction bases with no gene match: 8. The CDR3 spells CASSLVWGQGFSNTGELFF. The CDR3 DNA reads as TGTGCCAGCAGCTTAGTCTGGGGACAGGGGTTTTCGAACACCGGGGAGCTGTTTTTT.

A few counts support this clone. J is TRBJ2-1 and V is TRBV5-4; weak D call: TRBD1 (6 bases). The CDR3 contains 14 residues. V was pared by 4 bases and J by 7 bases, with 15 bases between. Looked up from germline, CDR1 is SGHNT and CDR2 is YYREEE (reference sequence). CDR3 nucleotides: TGTGCCAGCAGCGCCTCGATTCAGGGGAATGAGCAGTTCTTC. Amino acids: CASSASIQGNEQFF.

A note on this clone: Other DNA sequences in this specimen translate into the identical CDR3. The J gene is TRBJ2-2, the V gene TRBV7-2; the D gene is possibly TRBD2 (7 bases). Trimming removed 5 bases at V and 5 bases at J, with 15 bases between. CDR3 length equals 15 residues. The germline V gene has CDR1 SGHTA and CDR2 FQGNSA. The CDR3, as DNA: TGTGCCAGCAGCCCGCAAGGGGGGGGGACCGGGGAGCTGTTTTTT. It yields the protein CASSPQGGGTGELFF.

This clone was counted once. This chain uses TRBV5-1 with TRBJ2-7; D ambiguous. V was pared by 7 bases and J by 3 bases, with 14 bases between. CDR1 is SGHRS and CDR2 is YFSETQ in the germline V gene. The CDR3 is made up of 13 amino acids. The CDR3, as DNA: TGCGCCAGCGGATCGGATCCGGGCTACGAGCAGTACTTC. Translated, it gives CASGSDPGYEQYF.

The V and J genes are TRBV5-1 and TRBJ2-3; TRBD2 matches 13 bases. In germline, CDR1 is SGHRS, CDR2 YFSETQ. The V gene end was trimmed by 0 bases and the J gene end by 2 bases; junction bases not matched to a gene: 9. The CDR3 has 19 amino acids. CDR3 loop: CASSLVTSGGPTSTDTQYF. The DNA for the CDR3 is TGCGCCAGCAGCTTGGTGACTAGCGGGGGGCCGACCTCCACAGATACGCAGTATTTT. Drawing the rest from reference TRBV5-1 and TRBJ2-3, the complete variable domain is KAGVTQTPRYLIKTRGQQVTLSCSPISGHRSVSWYQQTPGQGLQFLFEYFSETQRNKGNFPGRFSGRQFSNSRSEMNVSTLELGDSALYLCASSLVTSGGPTSTDTQYFGPGTRLTVL.

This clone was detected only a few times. The DNA of the CDR3 is TGTGCCAGCAGTGGGGGACAGGGGAGAAATCAGCCCCAGCATTTT. Amino acid sequence: CASSGGQGRNQPQHF. The chain carries TRBV6-5 and TRBJ1-5; TRBD1 matches 10 bases. The V segment lost 5 bases and the J segment 4 bases; nucleotides outside the gene matches: 5. CDR1 is MNHEY and CDR2 is SVGAGI in the germline V gene. The CDR3 sequence is 15 residues long.

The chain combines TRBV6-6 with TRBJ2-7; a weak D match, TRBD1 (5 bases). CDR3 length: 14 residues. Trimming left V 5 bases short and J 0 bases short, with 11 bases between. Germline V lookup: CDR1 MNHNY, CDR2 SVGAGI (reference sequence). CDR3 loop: CASSGWGSSYEQYF. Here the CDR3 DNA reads TGTGCCAGCAGTGGGTGGGGCAGCTCCTACGAGCAGTACTTC.

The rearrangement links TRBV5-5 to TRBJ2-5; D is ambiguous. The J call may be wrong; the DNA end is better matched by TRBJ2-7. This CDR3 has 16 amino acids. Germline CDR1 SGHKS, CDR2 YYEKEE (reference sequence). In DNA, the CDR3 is TGTGCCAGCAGCTTGGGCTTTAGTACGTCTACCTACGAGCAGTACTTC. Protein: CASSLGFSTSTYEQYF.